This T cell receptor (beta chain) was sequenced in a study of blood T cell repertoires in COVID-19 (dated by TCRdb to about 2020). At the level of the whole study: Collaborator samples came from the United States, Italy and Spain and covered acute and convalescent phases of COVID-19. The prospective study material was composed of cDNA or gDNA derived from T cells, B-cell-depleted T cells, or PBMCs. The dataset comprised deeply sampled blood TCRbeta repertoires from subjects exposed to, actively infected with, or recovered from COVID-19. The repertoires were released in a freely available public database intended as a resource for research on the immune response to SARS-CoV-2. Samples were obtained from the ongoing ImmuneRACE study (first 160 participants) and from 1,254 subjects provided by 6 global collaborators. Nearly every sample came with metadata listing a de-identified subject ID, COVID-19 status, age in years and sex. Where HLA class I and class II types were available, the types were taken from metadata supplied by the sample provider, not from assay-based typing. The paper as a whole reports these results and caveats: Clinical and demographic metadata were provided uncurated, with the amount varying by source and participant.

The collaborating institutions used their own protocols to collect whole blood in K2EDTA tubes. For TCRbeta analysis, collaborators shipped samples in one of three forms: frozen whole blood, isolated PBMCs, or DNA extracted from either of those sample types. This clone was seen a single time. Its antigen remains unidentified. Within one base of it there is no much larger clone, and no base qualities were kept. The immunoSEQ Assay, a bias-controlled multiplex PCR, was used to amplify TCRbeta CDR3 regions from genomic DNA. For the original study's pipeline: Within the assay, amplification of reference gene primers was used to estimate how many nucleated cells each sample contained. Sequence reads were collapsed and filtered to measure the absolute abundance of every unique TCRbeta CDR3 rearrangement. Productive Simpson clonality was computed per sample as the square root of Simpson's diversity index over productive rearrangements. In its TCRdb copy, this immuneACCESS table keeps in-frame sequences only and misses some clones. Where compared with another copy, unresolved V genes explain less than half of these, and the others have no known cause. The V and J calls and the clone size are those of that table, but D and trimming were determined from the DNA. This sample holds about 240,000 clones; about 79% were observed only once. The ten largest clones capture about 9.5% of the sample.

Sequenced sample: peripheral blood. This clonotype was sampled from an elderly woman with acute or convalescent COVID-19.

The sequenced DNA is TGTGCCAGCAGTTACCCAGGACAGGGATCAGATACGCAGTATTTT. It is translated as CASSYPGQGSDTQYF. The sequence joins TRBV6-6 to TRBJ2-3; 8 central bases correspond to TRBD1. Trimming leaves V shorter by 2 bases and J shorter by 4 bases, with the junction holding 5 bases beyond the gene matches. According to the germline V gene (reference sequence), CDR1 reads MNHNY and CDR2 reads SVGAGI. From the cysteine up to the phenylalanine, the CDR3 has a length of 15 residues. Of all the DNA, just the CDR3 is kept, 45 bases in frame from base 1.